The 23 T cell receptor beta chains reported below all come from one sample, sequenced in a study of shared clonotypes between healthy human individuals. Profiled with immunoSEQ multiplex PCR; TCRdb holds only in-frame clones, not every one. Found here are 150,000 to 200,000 clones, 80% to 95% of them singletons; the top ten hold about 0.07%. The sequenced sample consisted of naive CD4+ T cells sorted from blood. Subset of the sample: CD45RA+ positively selected. The receptors originated from a woman in her 30s in good health.

This clone appeared a single time. The chain couples TRBV6-6 to TRBJ2-5; 7 bases fit TRBD2. The J call may not be correct, given that the DNA end is closer to TRBJ2-7. Germline values: CDR1 MNHNY, CDR2 SVGAGI (reference sequence). This CDR3 spans 14 amino acids. CDR3 DNA: TGTGCCAGCAGCACAGTAGGGACTAACTACGAGCAGTACTTC. As protein: CASSTVGTNYEQYF.

The genes are TRBV11-2 and TRBJ2-7; 7 bases map to TRBD2. Germline lookup yields CDR1 SGHAT and CDR2 FQNNGV. This CDR3 has 14 amino acids. V was clipped by 3 bases and J by 2 bases; unmatched bases: 4. The CDR3 DNA reads TGTGCCAGCAGCTTTGCGGGGGAGACCTACGAGCAGTACTTC. It is translated as CASSFAGETYEQYF.

This sequence joins TRBV18 and TRBJ1-5, with TRBD1 identical over 10 bases. The CDR3 sequence is 15 residues long. V trimming: 3 bases; J trimming: 3 bases; junction bases outside the gene matches: 2. Germline CDR1 and CDR2: KGHSH and LQKENI. The CDR3 spells CASSPGTGANQPQHF. The CDR3, as DNA: TGTGCCAGCTCACCCGGGACAGGGGCCAATCAGCCCCAGCATTTT.

The chain links TRBV19 to TRBJ1-5; the match to TRBD1 covers 7 bases. Germline V gene lookup returns CDR1 LNHDA and CDR2 SQIVND (reference sequence). This CDR3 has 16 amino acids. Trimming removed 8 bases from V and 0 bases from J; junction bases left unmatched: 10. CDR3 loop: CASGLRQGYSNQPQHF. CDR3 nucleotide sequence: TGTGCCAGTGGTCTCCGACAGGGCTATAGCAATCAGCCCCAGCATTTT.

J is TRBJ1-2 and V is TRBV25-1; TRBD1 might be the D (5 bases). CDR3 length equals 13 residues. V lost 0 bases and J lost 8, with 10 bases in between. Per the germline V gene, CDR1 is MGHDK and CDR2 is SYGVNS. This CDR3 is CASSEYRDLGYTF. Here the CDR3 DNA reads TGTGCCAGCAGTGAATACCGGGACCTGGGCTACACCTTC.

V usage is TRBV9 and J usage is TRBJ2-1, with D uncertain. The CDR3 runs to 15 residues. Germline CDR1 is SGDLS and CDR2 is YYNGEE. V lost 0 bases and J 8 bases, leaving 15 bases between the germline ends. Written as DNA, the CDR3 is TGTGCCAGCAGCGTAGCCCCTCAGTTTTTTGATGAGCAGTTCTTC. Residues: CASSVAPQFFDEQFF.

The rearrangement joins TRBV7-2 to TRBJ2-7, with 12 bases matching TRBD2. Unmatched junction bases numbered 3, after V lost 2 bases and J lost 1 base. The CDR3 is 16 amino acids. Germline CDR1 is SGHTA and CDR2 is FQGNSA. Here the CDR3 reads CASSLTSGRQSYEQYF. The CDR3 nucleotides read TGTGCCAGCAGCTTAACTAGCGGGAGGCAATCCTACGAGCAGTACTTC.

The chain uses TRBV13 and TRBJ2-7, with 7 bases fitting TRBD1. This CDR3 has 15 residues. The germline V gene has CDR1 PRHDT and CDR2 FYEKMQ (reference sequence). The trim removed 4 bases at V and 6 bases at J, leaving 12 bases unmatched. The CDR3 loop is CASSSAAGGLGEQYF. The CDR3 DNA reads TGTGCCAGCAGCTCCGCGGCAGGGGGTCTCGGCGAGCAGTACTTC.

This CDR3 is CASRSWGGEQYF. For the CDR3, the DNA is TGTGCCAGCAGATCGTGGGGGGGCGAGCAGTACTTC. The J gene is TRBJ2-7, the V gene TRBV2; TRBD2 matches 7 bases. The CDR3 consists of 12 residues. J was trimmed by 6 bases and V by 6 bases; bases with no gene match: 5. Germline loops: CDR1 SNHLY, CDR2 FYNNEI.

The V gene is TRBV30, the J gene TRBJ2-7; TRBD2 is a possible D gene (6 bases). The CDR3 is made up of 13 amino acids. Germline loops: CDR1 GTSNPN, CDR2 SVGIG (reference sequence). Trimming removed 1 base from V and 2 bases from J, with 9 bases in between. CDR3 nucleotides: TGTGCCTGGAGTGACGGACTAACCTACGAGCAGTACTTC. Translated, it gives CAWSDGLTYEQYF.

J is TRBJ2-5 and V is TRBV28; 8 bases are shared with TRBD2. V was clipped by 3 bases and J by 11 bases; unmatched bases: 17. Per germline, CDR1 MDHEN and CDR2 SYDVKM. The CDR3 contains 16 residues. The CDR3 nucleotides are TGTGCCAGCAGTTTTTCGTCAGCGGGAGCCCTCTGGGAGCAGTACTTC. Amino acid sequence: CASSFSSAGALWEQYF.

This clone was counted once. The genes are TRBV18 and TRBJ2-1; D tentatively fits TRBD1 or TRBD2 (5 bases each). Trimming pared 4 bases from V and 6 bases from J, leaving 13 bases between. This CDR3 region has 14 residues. Germline CDR1 KGHSH, CDR2 LQKENI. The CDR3 protein is CASSRLRGGNEQFF. CDR3 DNA: TGTGCCAGCTCACGGCTTCGTGGGGGCAATGAGCAGTTCTTC.

Only one count was recorded for this clone. The chain combines TRBV11-2 with TRBJ2-7, with D uncertain. The CDR3 contains 14 residues. The germline V gene encodes CDR1 SGHAT and CDR2 FQNNGV. Trimming pared 0 bases from V and 9 bases from J, leaving 15 bases between. DNA of the CDR3: TGTGCCAGCAGCTTAGACCAACAACCCCCACGGCAGTACTTC. The encoded protein is CASSLDQQPPRQYF.

The chain uses TRBV18 and TRBJ2-6; 8 positions match TRBD1. With 3 bases clipped from V and 3 bases from J, the junction kept 13 bases outside the gene matches. Germline values: CDR1 KGHSH, CDR2 LQKENI. The CDR3 has 19 amino acids. CDR3 residues: CASSPPGGGRHSGANVLTF. The CDR3, as DNA: TGTGCCAGCTCACCCCCAGGGGGCGGGCGACACAGTGGGGCCAACGTCCTGACTTTC.

The V gene is TRBV10-2, the J gene TRBJ1-3, with TRBD1 as a possible D gene (5 bases). Germline-derived CDR1 and CDR2 are WSHSY and SAAADI. With 7 bases removed from V and 0 bases from J, the gap between germline ends came to 7 bases. The CDR3 extends over 13 amino acids. The CDR3: CASTGLSGNTIYF. The CDR3 DNA follows: TGCGCCAGCACAGGGCTCTCTGGAAACACCATATATTTT.

The chain is built from TRBV2 and TRBJ2-5, with D unresolved. The DNA end is a closer match to TRBJ2-7, so the J assignment may be wrong. Germline CDR1 SNHLY, CDR2 FYNNEI. The CDR3 runs to 12 residues. The DNA of the CDR3 is TGTGCCAGCAGTGAAAAGCTGTACGAGCAGTACTTC. This sequence encodes CASSEKLYEQYF.

The chain combines TRBV2 with TRBJ2-1, with D hard to call. The V and J ends lost 4 bases and 4 bases respectively, with 2 bases between them. The germline CDR1 and CDR2 sequences are SNHLY and FYNNEI. This CDR3 contains 11 residues. The CDR3 here is CASSGYNEQFF. Here the CDR3 DNA reads TGTGCCAGCAGTGGATACAATGAGCAGTTCTTC.

This sequence joins TRBV5-4 and TRBJ2-1; 10 nucleotides align to TRBD2. V lost 2 bases, J lost 2 bases, and 1 base stayed unmatched. This CDR3 has 15 residues. From germline, CDR1 is SGHNT and CDR2 YYREEE (reference sequence). The CDR3 DNA reads as TGTGCCAGCAGCTTAGCGGGAGGGGCCTACAATGAGCAGTTCTTC. This encodes CASSLAGGAYNEQFF.

The rearrangement uses TRBV29-1 and TRBJ1-1, with D possibly being TRBD1 (6 bases). The CDR3 is 14 amino acids. Per germline, CDR1 SQVTM and CDR2 ANQGSEA. Deletions cut 7 bases from V and 1 base from J, with 16 bases between. The CDR3 spells CSAGLRGPNTEAFF. The CDR3 DNA reads as TGCAGCGCCGGGCTGCGGGGGCCGAACACTGAAGCTTTCTTT.

The rearrangement uses TRBV7-9 and TRBJ2-2; 8 bases are shared with TRBD2. The J segment lost 6 bases and the V segment lost 3 bases, leaving 9 bases of the junction unmatched. CDR3 size: 16 residues. Germline V CDR1 and CDR2: SEHNR, FQNEAQ (reference sequence). Here the CDR3 reads CASSLTSARGAGELFF. CDR3 bases: TGTGCCAGCAGCTTGACTAGCGCAAGAGGGGCCGGGGAGCTGTTTTTT.

The V gene is TRBV28, the J gene TRBJ2-3; the D is unclear. Germline loops: CDR1 MDHEN, CDR2 SYDVKM. CDR3 length: 12 amino acids. V shed 6 bases and J shed 8 bases, with 12 bases lying between them. CDR3 sequence (DNA): TGTGCCAGCAGCCCGGACCTACGTACGCAGTATTTT. Encoded protein: CASSPDLRTQYF.

The chain uses TRBV9 and TRBJ1-3, with D perhaps TRBD1 (5 bases). Deletions cut 4 bases from V and 2 bases from J, with 19 bases between. Germline V CDR1 and CDR2: SGDLS, YYNGEE. The CDR3 sequence is 17 residues long. For the CDR3, the DNA is TGTGCCAGCAGCTTTTCTACAGGACTCTTTACTGGAAACACCATATATTTT. It yields the protein CASSFSTGLFTGNTIYF.

The chain is built from TRBV10-2 and TRBJ2-7, with TRBD1 matching 9 bases. The length of the CDR3 is 15 residues. The V segment lost 4 bases and the J segment 3 bases; nucleotides outside the gene matches: 7. Germline CDR1 is WSHSY and CDR2 is SAAADI. This CDR3 reads CASSGQGETFYEQYF. CDR3 DNA: TGCGCCAGCAGTGGACAGGGGGAAACTTTCTACGAGCAGTACTTC.